A selection of T cell receptor beta chains follows, all from one sample in a study of CD8 T cells in Susac syndrome. MiXCR, run by TCRdb on the immunoSEQ multiplex PCR reads, gives a single entry per CDR3 protein. The data contain 120,000 or so distinct CDR3 sequences, about 93% of them singletons. The sequenced sample consisted of CD8+ T cells from PBMCs. The source is a human donor with Susac syndrome. CDR3s include the opening cysteine and the closing phenylalanine or tryptophan. The order of the fields is clone size, V gene, D gene, J gene, CDR3 DNA, CDR3 protein. A D gene is named only where the DNA matches it firmly. Only part of the rows carry a size: once, few, many, or a class if the clone is expanded.

clone_size: -; v_call: TRBV4-1; d_call: -; j_call: TRBJ2-7; cdr3_nt: TGCGCCAGCAGTAAACGGGGGGCCGACGAGCAGTACTTC; cdr3_aa: CASSKRGADEQYF
clone_size: -; v_call: TRBV29-1; d_call: -; j_call: TRBJ2-7; cdr3_nt: TGCAGCGTTGAAGGGACGCAGGGCCGCGAGCAGTACTTC; cdr3_aa: CSVEGTQGREQYF
clone_size: -; v_call: TRBV7-9; d_call: -; j_call: TRBJ2-5; cdr3_nt: TGTGCCAGCAGCCCTACGCAATTAGTTAGTGGAAAAGAGACCCAGTACTTC; cdr3_aa: CASSPTQLVSGKETQYF
clone_size: -; v_call: TRBV20-1; d_call: -; j_call: TRBJ2-5; cdr3_nt: TGCAGTGCTAGATCCTTCGTCAGGGGGGCCAAGGAGACCCAGTACTTC; cdr3_aa: CSARSFVRGAKETQYF
clone_size: -; v_call: TRBV7-2; d_call: -; j_call: TRBJ1-6; cdr3_nt: TGTGCCAGCAGCTTAACTACCTCCTATAATTCACCCCTCCACTTT; cdr3_aa: CASSLTTSYNSPLHF
clone_size: -; v_call: TRBV5-1; d_call: -; j_call: TRBJ2-7; cdr3_nt: TGCGCCAGCAGCTTTCAGGAGTACGAGCAGTACTTC; cdr3_aa: CASSFQEYEQYF
clone_size: -; v_call: TRBV20-1; d_call: -; j_call: TRBJ1-2; cdr3_nt: TGCAGTGCTAGGCCTACAGGGCCGCGATGGGGCTACACCTTC; cdr3_aa: CSARPTGPRWGYTF
clone_size: -; v_call: TRBV9; d_call: TRBD1; j_call: TRBJ2-1; cdr3_nt: TGTGCCAGCAGCCCCCGGGACAGCTCCTACAATGAGCAGTTCTTC; cdr3_aa: CASSPRDSSYNEQFF
clone_size: -; v_call: TRBV6-5; d_call: -; j_call: TRBJ2-1; cdr3_nt: TGTGCCAGCGGCCCGCCCTACAATGAGCAGTTCTTC; cdr3_aa: CASGPPYNEQFF
clone_size: -; v_call: TRBV3-1; d_call: -; j_call: TRBJ2-5; cdr3_nt: TGTGCCAGCAGCCAAGTCGTCGGGGGAGAGACCCAGTACTTC; cdr3_aa: CASSQVVGGETQYF
clone_size: -; v_call: TRBV13; d_call: -; j_call: TRBJ2-7; cdr3_nt: TGTGCCAGCAGCTCCGGCAAAGAGCAGTACTTC; cdr3_aa: CASSSGKEQYF
clone_size: -; v_call: TRBV10-2; d_call: -; j_call: TRBJ2-5; cdr3_nt: TGCGCCAACCTTCAAGAGACCCAGTACTTC; cdr3_aa: CANLQETQYF
clone_size: -; v_call: TRBV20-1; d_call: -; j_call: TRBJ2-1; cdr3_nt: TGCAGTGCTAGAGATATCGTCCAAGGCTACAATGAGCAGTTCTTC; cdr3_aa: CSARDIVQGYNEQFF
clone_size: once; v_call: TRBV29-1; d_call: TRBD1; j_call: TRBJ2-2; cdr3_nt: TGCAGCGTTGAGTCGGACAGGGGCACCGGGGAGCTGTTTTTT; cdr3_aa: CSVESDRGTGELFF
clone_size: -; v_call: TRBV6-5; d_call: -; j_call: TRBJ2-5; cdr3_nt: TGTGCCAGCGGGGGGATTCAAGAGACCCAGTACTTC; cdr3_aa: CASGGIQETQYF
clone_size: -; v_call: TRBV7-9; d_call: -; j_call: TRBJ2-1; cdr3_nt: TGTGCCAGCAGCTTAGGCGGGGCCTCCGAGCAGTTCTTC; cdr3_aa: CASSLGGASEQFF
clone_size: -; v_call: TRBV20-1; d_call: -; j_call: TRBJ1-3; cdr3_nt: TGCAGTGCTAGGGACCCTCTTGGAAACACCATATATTTT; cdr3_aa: CSARDPLGNTIYF
clone_size: -; v_call: TRBV14; d_call: -; j_call: TRBJ2-3; cdr3_nt: TGTGCCAGCAGCAAGGACGTTACTAGCACAGATACGCAGTATTTT; cdr3_aa: CASSKDVTSTDTQYF
clone_size: -; v_call: TRBV13; d_call: -; j_call: TRBJ2-5; cdr3_nt: TGTGCCAGCAGCCAGCGAGCAGGGGAGACCCAGTACTTC; cdr3_aa: CASSQRAGETQYF
clone_size: -; v_call: TRBV5-6; d_call: -; j_call: TRBJ1-1; cdr3_nt: TGTGCCAGCAGCTGGTTTAGCGCGAACACTGAAGCTTTCTTT; cdr3_aa: CASSWFSANTEAFF
clone_size: -; v_call: TRBV29-1; d_call: -; j_call: TRBJ2-3; cdr3_nt: TGCAGCGTTGAAGGACAGTACGTAGATACGCAGTATTTT; cdr3_aa: CSVEGQYVDTQYF
clone_size: once; v_call: TRBV13; d_call: -; j_call: TRBJ1-3; cdr3_nt: TGTGCCAGCAGCCTCCGGGGGTCCGCGGAGAGCTCTGGAAACACCATATATTTT; cdr3_aa: CASSLRGSAESSGNTIYF
clone_size: -; v_call: TRBV15; d_call: -; j_call: TRBJ2-7; cdr3_nt: TGTGCCACCAGCAGAGATCGAGTCCAAGGGGCTACCGAGCAGTACTTC; cdr3_aa: CATSRDRVQGATEQYF
clone_size: -; v_call: TRBV9; d_call: TRBD1; j_call: TRBJ1-1; cdr3_nt: TGTGCCAGCAGCCCTTCAGGACAGGGTGACACTGAAGCTTTCTTT; cdr3_aa: CASSPSGQGDTEAFF
clone_size: -; v_call: TRBV20-1; d_call: -; j_call: TRBJ2-7; cdr3_nt: TGCAGTGCTAGAGATTTCCGCGGGGACTACGAGCAGTACTTC; cdr3_aa: CSARDFRGDYEQYF
clone_size: -; v_call: TRBV5-1; d_call: TRBD1; j_call: TRBJ2-5; cdr3_nt: TGCGCCAGCAGCTTTCTTTCGGACAGGGAGTACCAAGAGACCCAGTACTTC; cdr3_aa: CASSFLSDREYQETQYF
clone_size: -; v_call: TRBV12-3/TRBV12-4; d_call: -; j_call: TRBJ2-1; cdr3_nt: TGTGCCAGCAGTTTAGCCTTGGGGTTTGATGAGCAGTTCTTC; cdr3_aa: CASSLALGFDEQFF
clone_size: -; v_call: TRBV5-1; d_call: TRBD2; j_call: TRBJ2-5; cdr3_nt: TGCGCCAGCAGCTTGGATCAGGCCCTAGCGGGGGGGCCGGAGACCCAGTACTTC; cdr3_aa: CASSLDQALAGGPETQYF
clone_size: once; v_call: TRBV6-4; d_call: -; j_call: TRBJ1-6; cdr3_nt: TGTGCCAGCAGTGACGGGGGATATAATTCACCCCTCCACTTT; cdr3_aa: CASSDGGYNSPLHF
clone_size: -; v_call: TRBV5-1; d_call: TRBD2; j_call: TRBJ2-3; cdr3_nt: TGCGCCAGCAGCTTGGGGACTAGCGGGCTAGATACGCAGTATTTT; cdr3_aa: CASSLGTSGLDTQYF
clone_size: -; v_call: TRBV5-1; d_call: -; j_call: TRBJ1-5; cdr3_nt: TGCGCCAGCAGCTGGGGTCTTGGGGGCAATCAGCCCCAGCATTTT; cdr3_aa: CASSWGLGGNQPQHF
clone_size: -; v_call: TRBV2; d_call: -; j_call: TRBJ1-2; cdr3_nt: TGTGCCAGCAGTGATGTGGGAGGAGGCTACACCTTC; cdr3_aa: CASSDVGGGYTF
clone_size: -; v_call: TRBV4-3; d_call: -; j_call: TRBJ2-5; cdr3_nt: TGCGCCAGCAGCCAAGGGGTCCGAGAAGAGACCCAGTACTTC; cdr3_aa: CASSQGVREETQYF
clone_size: -; v_call: TRBV30; d_call: -; j_call: TRBJ1-6; cdr3_nt: TGTGCCTGGATAGGGGGTTCTAATTCACCCCTCCACTTT; cdr3_aa: CAWIGGSNSPLHF
clone_size: -; v_call: TRBV12-3/TRBV12-4; d_call: -; j_call: TRBJ2-7; cdr3_nt: TGTGCCAGCACCGAGGGACCCTCCTACGAGCAGTACTTC; cdr3_aa: CASTEGPSYEQYF
clone_size: -; v_call: TRBV21-1; d_call: -; j_call: TRBJ2-1; cdr3_nt: TGTGCCAGCAGCGCCCGAGGTGAGCAGTTCTTC; cdr3_aa: CASSARGEQFF
clone_size: -; v_call: TRBV29-1; d_call: -; j_call: TRBJ1-2; cdr3_nt: TGCAGCGTTGAAGGCACAGGAACTAACTATGGCTACACCTTC; cdr3_aa: CSVEGTGTNYGYTF
clone_size: -; v_call: TRBV29-1; d_call: TRBD1; j_call: TRBJ2-2; cdr3_nt: TGCAGCGTGGGCTACAGGGGGCCGAACACCGGGGAGCTGTTTTTT; cdr3_aa: CSVGYRGPNTGELFF
clone_size: -; v_call: TRBV14; d_call: TRBD1; j_call: TRBJ1-6; cdr3_nt: TGTGCCAGCAGCCAAGTTCAACAGGGGAATAATTCACCCCTCCACTTT; cdr3_aa: CASSQVQQGNNSPLHF
clone_size: -; v_call: TRBV9; d_call: -; j_call: TRBJ1-2; cdr3_nt: TGTGCCAGCACCGATACCCTGGATGGCTACACCTTC; cdr3_aa: CASTDTLDGYTF
clone_size: -; v_call: TRBV9; d_call: TRBD1; j_call: TRBJ2-2; cdr3_nt: TGTGCCAGCAGCCCGACAGGGTCCCACACCGGGGAGCTGTTTTTT; cdr3_aa: CASSPTGSHTGELFF
clone_size: -; v_call: TRBV6-6; d_call: -; j_call: TRBJ2-3; cdr3_nt: TGTGCCAGCAGTCACTCGTTAGATACGCAGTATTTT; cdr3_aa: CASSHSLDTQYF
clone_size: -; v_call: TRBV6-2/TRBV6-3; d_call: -; j_call: TRBJ1-2; cdr3_nt: TGTGCCAGCAGTGCGACCAGGGGTAACTACACCTTC; cdr3_aa: CASSATRGNYTF
clone_size: -; v_call: TRBV7-9; d_call: TRBD1; j_call: TRBJ1-1; cdr3_nt: TGTGCCAGCAGCCCGTCGACAGGGGGGAACACTGAAGCTTTCTTT; cdr3_aa: CASSPSTGGNTEAFF
clone_size: few; v_call: TRBV7-9; d_call: -; j_call: TRBJ2-4; cdr3_nt: TGTGCCAGCAGCTTGTCTTCTTTAGCCAAAAACATTCAGTACTTC; cdr3_aa: CASSLSSLAKNIQYF
clone_size: -; v_call: TRBV7-9; d_call: -; j_call: TRBJ2-1; cdr3_nt: TGTGCCAGCAGCTTAGCGGGGGGGCTCTACAATGAGCAGTTCTTC; cdr3_aa: CASSLAGGLYNEQFF
clone_size: -; v_call: TRBV18; d_call: -; j_call: TRBJ1-5; cdr3_nt: TGTGCCAGCTCAGGACCTGACAATCAGCCCCAGCATTTT; cdr3_aa: CASSGPDNQPQHF
clone_size: -; v_call: TRBV7-8; d_call: -; j_call: TRBJ1-1; cdr3_nt: TGTGCCAGCAGCGTTTACGAGGGCGGAACTGAAGCTTTCTTT; cdr3_aa: CASSVYEGGTEAFF
clone_size: -; v_call: TRBV5-6; d_call: TRBD2; j_call: TRBJ2-3; cdr3_nt: TGTGCCAGCAGCCCGGGGGCGGGGGGTACGCAGTATTTT; cdr3_aa: CASSPGAGGTQYF
clone_size: -; v_call: TRBV15; d_call: TRBD1; j_call: TRBJ2-5; cdr3_nt: TGTGCCACCAGCAGCGCAGACAGGGGCCTGGGGGAGACCCAGTACTTC; cdr3_aa: CATSSADRGLGETQYF
clone_size: -; v_call: TRBV6-2/TRBV6-3; d_call: -; j_call: TRBJ2-7; cdr3_nt: TGTGCCAGCAGTCAGGAGGGCAGGATAAGGGAGCAGTACTTC; cdr3_aa: CASSQEGRIREQYF
clone_size: once; v_call: TRBV7-6; d_call: -; j_call: TRBJ1-6; cdr3_nt: TGTGCCAGCAGCTTAAAAGACCATAATTCACCCCTCCACTTT; cdr3_aa: CASSLKDHNSPLHF
clone_size: -; v_call: TRBV7-6; d_call: TRBD1; j_call: TRBJ2-2; cdr3_nt: TGTGCCAGCAGCTTAAGGGGGACAGGACCGAACACCGGGGAGCTGTTTTTT; cdr3_aa: CASSLRGTGPNTGELFF
clone_size: -; v_call: TRBV5-6; d_call: TRBD1; j_call: TRBJ1-1; cdr3_nt: TGTGCCAGCAGCCTGGAAGGGGGCGATGAAGCTTTCTTT; cdr3_aa: CASSLEGGDEAFF